This TCR beta chain came from a study of T cells expressing NK-cell markers. Overall study context: From sorted CD3+CD56+NKG2C+, CD3+CD56+NKG2C- and CD3+CD56-NKG2C+ T cells came the TCR beta repertoires. Study conclusions and caveats: Of the CD8+ T cell pool in over 5 donors, roughly 1.0-8% was accounted for by dominant NKG2C+ clonotypes. These clonotypes also led the CD3+CD56-NKG2C+ fraction in a handful of donors.

Germline V gene lookup returns CDR1 LNHDA and CDR2 SQIVND (reference sequence). The CDR3 totals 13 residues. A note on this clonotype: Its antigen is still unknown.

Template switching by 5'RACE with UMIs generated the TCR beta cDNA. TCRdb reprocessed the 5' RACE reads and keeps a single row for each CDR3 protein, giving no DNA. The sample features 250,000 or so distinct CDR3 sequences, with around 4% in its top ten. The specimen was blood T cells: a sorted CD56 or NKG2C T cell subset, CD4+ or CD8+ T cells, or bulk PBMC T cells (not recorded which). The rearrangement joins TRBV19 to TRBJ2-1; TCRdb indicates TRBD2, and absent DNA this call remains unverified. This clonotype originated in a woman between 18 and 69 years old in good health. The CDR3 spells CASSMRGSNEQFF.